This TCR beta chain was captured by sequencing in a study of metastatic and nonmetastatic thyroid tumors. The CDR3 is made up of 14 amino acids. V shed 7 bases and J shed 4 bases, with 17 bases lying between them. Germline V gene lookup returns CDR1 MNHEY and CDR2 SMNVEV (reference sequence). This clone was found a few times. Per the study methods: What underpinned the distant-metastasis classifier for papillary thyroid cancer was the set of CDR3 differences across clinicopathological groups. TCRdb reanalyzed the PCR reads via MiXCR. The V and J calls follow TCRdb's processing rather than the paper's. Among approximately 19,000 clones listed, around 16% were seen once. Patients had received no treatment of any kind before thyroid surgery.

The sample was blood. The TCR sequence derives from a female donor with papillary thyroid cancer or a benign thyroid nodule (not recorded which). Some clones in this sample may be carry-over from other donors' samples. The genes are TRBV27 and TRBJ2-7; maybe TRBD2 (6 bases). In DNA form, the CDR3 reads TGTGCCAGCACGAGACTAGATCATCTATACGAGCAGTACTTC. This gives the protein CASTRLDHLYEQYF.